This entry lists 5 T cell receptor beta chains sequenced from one sample in a study of OX40 agonist ivuxolimab in advanced cancers. Using immunoSEQ multiplex PCR, the repertoire was profiled, and TCRdb retains in-frame clones only, with some absent. This sample has 20,000 to 30,000 clones, with 83% found just once. The sample here was CD4+ or CD8+ T cells sorted from blood, taken in a trial of the OX40 agonist ivuxolimab. The receptors were gathered from an adult with an advanced solid tumor such as melanoma, head and neck, liver or kidney cancer.

The chain combines TRBV6-5 with TRBJ2-1; TRBD1 is a possible D gene (5 bases). The CDR3 loop spans 15 amino acids. Looked up from germline, CDR1 is MNHEY and CDR2 is SVGAGI. Trimming shortened V by 1 base and J by 10 bases, and 17 bases separated the two germline ends. The CDR3 nucleotides read TGTGCCAGCAGTTACTACGGCCAGGGTGAAGACGAGCAGTTCTTC. This gives the protein CASSYYGQGEDEQFF.

In its sample, this clone was seen a few times. V and J are TRBV2 and TRBJ2-7; 9 bases are shared with TRBD1. CDR3 size: 16 residues. V lost 6 bases and J lost 5; bases outside the gene matches: 14. CDR1 is SNHLY, CDR2 FYNNEI, per germline. The CDR3 region is CASSISSGTGSHEQYF. DNA of the CDR3: TGTGCCAGCAGCATATCCTCCGGGACAGGGTCCCACGAGCAGTACTTC.

V usage is TRBV6-5 and J usage is TRBJ2-7, with D uncertain. The CDR3 has 16 residues. Germline CDR1 MNHEY, CDR2 SVGAGI. V lost 2 bases, J lost 0 bases, and 14 bases lay in between. The CDR3 DNA sequence: TGTGCCAGCAGTTACGGGTCAGGCTCGAGCTCCTACGAGCAGTACTTC. Translating gives CASSYGSGSSSYEQYF.

The V call is TRBV12-5, the J call TRBJ2-1; D is ambiguous. CDR1 is LGHNT, CDR2 FRNRAP, per germline. CDR3 length: 13 amino acids. Trimming stripped 6 bases from V and 4 bases from J, with 10 bases between. This CDR3 reads CASGRDAYNEQFF. In nucleotides, the CDR3 is TGTGCTAGTGGCCGTGATGCGTACAATGAGCAGTTCTTC.

On this clone itself: It is likely a read error: a sequence one base away is far more abundant. At the DNA level, this CDR3 is encoded by other sequences in the same sample as well. This chain links TRBV5-1 with TRBJ1-1; no reliable D call. Germline V lookup: CDR1 SGHRS, CDR2 YFSETQ. V was trimmed by 4 bases and J by 3 bases, leaving 4 bases between them. The CDR3 spans 11 residues. The CDR3 region is CASSLYTEAFF. CDR3 nucleotides: TGCGCCAGCAGCCTCTACACTGAAGCTTTCTTT.